These 18 T cell receptor beta chains came from one sample sequenced in a study of graft-versus-host responses after intestinal transplantation. This table comes from immunoSEQ multiplex PCR, and its TCRdb copy is limited to in-frame clones, with some not included. Here the sample spans 20,000 or so clones, over 75% being singletons. The source was PBMCs, collected less than 400 days after transplant. Source of these receptors: a human patient who received an intestinal transplant, so some T cells may come from the graft donor.

This clone was counted between two and nine times. At one end, the junction sequence differs from germline, possibly due to a read error. The chain carries TRBV11-3 and TRBJ1-1, with D uncertain. Germline V CDR1 and CDR2: SGHNT, YENEEA. The CDR3 has 13 residues. CDR3 residues: CASSSRENSEAFF. Written as DNA, the CDR3 is TGTGCCAGCAGCTCTAGGGAGAACAGTGAAGCTTTCTTT.

The chain joins TRBV27 to TRBJ2-7; 8 bases agree with TRBD2. The trim removed 1 base at V and 3 bases at J, leaving 5 bases unmatched. The CDR3 sequence is 15 residues long. From germline, CDR1 is MNHEY and CDR2 SMNVEV (reference sequence). The CDR3: CASSLCGRRHYEQYF. The DNA for the CDR3 is TGTGCCAGCAGTTTATGCGGGAGGCGGCACTACGAGCAGTACTTC.

This clone appeared a single time. The CDR3 coding sequence is TGTGCCAGCAGTGGATGGACAGGGAACTACGAGCAGTACTTC. Its translation is CASSGWTGNYEQYF. The chain carries TRBV6-1 and TRBJ2-7, with TRBD1 identical over 8 bases. The V and J ends lost 4 bases and 3 bases, in that order; junction bases with no gene match: 5. Germline-derived CDR1 and CDR2 are MNHNS and SASEGT. The CDR3 runs 14 residues.

The chain links TRBV2 to TRBJ2-7; TRBD2 matches at 10 bases. Germline CDR1 SNHLY, CDR2 FYNNEI. With V trimmed by 4 bases and J by 2 bases, 2 bases remained unmatched. The CDR3 is made up of 14 amino acids. CDR3 sequence: CASSVLAGAYEQYF. The DNA of the CDR3 is TGTGCCAGCAGTGTTCTAGCGGGAGCCTACGAGCAGTACTTC.

This chain connects TRBV6-4 to TRBJ1-6, with D perhaps matching TRBD1 (5 bases). The V gene lost 2 bases and the J gene lost 10 bases, with 12 bases spanning the gap. Germline CDR1 is MRHNA and CDR2 is SNTAGT. The CDR3 loop spans 14 amino acids. This chain's CDR3 is CASSDAGEGSPLHF. Written as DNA, the CDR3 is TGTGCCAGCAGTGACGCGGGGGAAGGGTCACCCCTCCACTTT.

The chain has TRBV21-1 and TRBJ2-2; the table gives TRBD2 as D, unverified against the DNA. TRBV21-1 is reported as a pseudogene. The CDR3 loop spans 15 amino acids. The CDR3 loop is CASSLRERPTGELFF. CDR3 in DNA: TGTGCCAGCAGCCTAAGGGAGCGCCCCACCGGGGAGCTGTTTTTT.

The gene calls are TRBV2 and TRBJ2-7; no clear D gene. The CDR3 has 10 residues. Germline values: CDR1 SNHLY, CDR2 FYNNEI. The V and J ends lost 5 bases and 2 bases respectively, with 1 base between them. CDR3 protein: CASSTYEQYF. Here the CDR3 DNA reads TGTGCCAGCAGTACCTACGAGCAGTACTTC.

This clone was found once. The chain links TRBV6-1 to TRBJ2-5; D possibly corresponds to TRBD1 (6 bases). V was shortened by 2 bases and J by 5 bases, with 15 bases between the two germline ends. Per the germline V gene, CDR1 is MNHNS and CDR2 is SASEGT. The CDR3 runs to 15 residues. This chain's CDR3 is CASSEMGHKGETQYF. The CDR3 DNA is TGTGCCAGCAGTGAAATGGGACATAAGGGGGAGACCCAGTACTTC.

This chain uses TRBV29-1 with TRBJ2-4; 8 bases map to TRBD1. The CDR3 is made up of 14 amino acids. Germline loops: CDR1 SQVTM, CDR2 ANQGSEA. The trim removed 7 bases at V and 3 bases at J, leaving 8 bases unmatched. CDR3 in amino acids: CSGGQGIGKNIQYF. CDR3 nucleotides: TGCAGCGGTGGACAGGGTATCGGCAAAAACATTCAGTACTTC.

A single count supports this clone. This chain connects TRBV2 to TRBJ1-2; 7 nucleotides align to TRBD1. Germline V gene sequence: CDR1 SNHLY, CDR2 FYNNEI. The CDR3 spans 13 residues. The J segment lost 3 bases and the V segment lost 4 bases, leaving 2 bases of the junction unmatched. The CDR3 DNA reads as TGTGCCAGCAGTGGGGACAGAGACTATGGCTACACCTTC. It yields the protein CASSGDRDYGYTF.

The V call is TRBV5-6, the J call TRBJ2-7; 7 bases are a match to TRBD2. Per germline, CDR1 SGHDT and CDR2 YYEEEE. The V and J ends lost 3 bases and 0 bases, in that order; junction bases with no gene match: 9. This CDR3 is 16 amino acids long. CDR3 nucleotides: TGTGCCAGCAGCTCGCAGACTAGCCCGAGCTCCTACGAGCAGTACTTC. Amino acids: CASSSQTSPSSYEQYF.

V gene TRBV28 combines with J gene TRBJ2-2; tentative D call: TRBD1 (6 bases). Germline assignment: CDR1 MDHEN and CDR2 SYDVKM. The CDR3 totals 15 residues. With 7 bases removed from V and 3 bases from J, the gap between germline ends came to 15 bases. For the CDR3, the DNA is TGTGCCAGCACCGACACGGACAGACACACCGGGGAGCTGTTTTTT. Protein product: CASTDTDRHTGELFF.

The genes are TRBV6-4 and TRBJ1-6; TRBD1 agrees at 9 bases. The V gene end was trimmed by 6 bases and the J gene end by 7 bases; junction bases not matched to a gene: 4. This CDR3 is built from 14 residues. CDR1 is MRHNA and CDR2 is SNTAGT in the germline V gene. Here the CDR3 reads CASRGTGTNSPLHF. The CDR3 DNA reads TGTGCCAGCAGAGGGACAGGGACCAATTCACCCCTCCACTTT.

As for this clone: Different DNA sequences within this sample yield the same CDR3. The CDR3 bases are TGTGCCAGCAGACCCGACAGGTCCTATAGTGGTGAAGCTTTCTTT. As protein: CASRPDRSYSGEAFF. The chain recombines TRBV6-5 with TRBJ1-1; D perhaps matches TRBD1 (6 bases). With 6 bases removed from V and 7 bases from J, the gap between germline ends came to 21 bases. This CDR3 is 15 amino acids long. The germline V gene encodes CDR1 MNHEY and CDR2 SVGAGI.

The J gene is TRBJ1-5, the V gene TRBV12-5; 9 nucleotides agree with TRBD1. V lost 4 bases and J lost 2; bases outside the gene matches: 0. The CDR3 totals 14 residues. Germline CDR1 reads LGHNT; CDR2 reads FRNRAP. CDR3 sequence reads: CASGWTGGNQPQHF. CDR3 in DNA: TGTGCTAGTGGTTGGACAGGGGGCAATCAGCCCCAGCATTTT. The full variable domain, in which reference TRBV12-5 and TRBJ1-5 provide the parts outside the CDR3, is DARVTQTPRHKVTEMGQEVTMRCQPILGHNTVFWYRQTMMQGLELLAYFRNRAPLDDSGMPKDRFSAEMPDATLATLKIQPSEPRDSAVYFCASGWTGGNQPQHFGDGTRLSIL.

This clone was detected only once. This rearrangement joins TRBV5-6 to TRBJ2-7; 9 bases match TRBD2. V lost 2 bases, J lost 6 bases, and 21 bases stayed unmatched. The length of the CDR3 is 19 residues. Germline assignment: CDR1 SGHDT and CDR2 YYEEEE. The CDR3 region is CASSFGSGPSGVPIGEQYF. The CDR3 DNA follows: TGTGCCAGCAGCTTTGGTTCAGGACCTAGCGGGGTCCCGATAGGCGAGCAGTACTTC. Filled out from reference TRBV5-6 and TRBJ2-7, the complete variable domain reads DAGVTQSPTHLIKTRGQQVTLRCSPKSGHDTVSWYQQALGQGPQFIFQYYEEEERQRGNFPDRFSGHQFPNYSSELNVNALLLGDSALYLCASSFGSGPSGVPIGEQYFGPGTRLTVT.

The chain combines TRBV6-6 with TRBJ2-7; 7 bases map to TRBD2. Trimming cost V 6 bases and J 6 bases; bases outside gene matches: 5. Germline V gives CDR1 MNHNY, CDR2 SVGAGI (reference sequence). The CDR3 loop spans 12 amino acids. CDR3 coding DNA: TGTGCCAGCAGCCTCGAGCGGGGCGAGCAGTACTTC. Translation: CASSLERGEQYF.

The CDR3 here is CASSPRLTDTQYF. DNA for the CDR3: TGCGCCAGCTCCCCTAGACTCACAGATACGCAGTATTTT. The rearrangement joins TRBV5-1 to TRBJ2-3; D unclear. V dropped 7 bases and J dropped 2 bases, with 11 bases sitting between them. Germline V CDR1 and CDR2: SGHRS, YFSETQ. This CDR3 contains 13 residues.